Presented here are 22 T cell receptor beta chains from one specimen sequenced in a study of CD8 T cells in ankylosing spondylitis. TCRdb passed the 5' RACE reads through MiXCR, listing each CDR3 protein once. The sample comprises around 340,000 distinct CDR3 sequences, 20% to 25% of which are singletons, and 10% to 15% rests with the top ten. The material sequenced was blood, either unsorted or a sorted T cell fraction (not recorded which). The receptors stem from a male donor with ankylosing spondylitis or in good health (not recorded which).

This clonotype was seen repeatedly, ten times or more. The chain has TRBV4-1 and TRBJ2-7, with 8 bases fitting TRBD1. The CDR3 covers 16 residues. Germline assignment: CDR1 MGHRA and CDR2 YSYEKL. The J segment lost 5 bases and the V segment lost 1 base, leaving 10 bases of the junction unmatched. CDR3 region: CASSQVQWDRLHEQYF. In nucleotides, the CDR3 is TGCGCCAGCAGCCAAGTACAGTGGGACAGGCTACACGAGCAGTACTTC.

This clonotype was detected many times. The chain employs TRBV3-1 and TRBJ2-7; D is undetermined. Germline V gives CDR1 LGHDT, CDR2 YNNKEL (reference sequence). The CDR3 consists of 13 residues. V lost 3 bases, J lost 4 bases, and 10 bases lay in between. CDR3 coding DNA: TGTGCCAGCAGCCAGGGGATATCGTACGAGCAGTACTTC. Its translation: CASSQGISYEQYF.

This clonotype has at least ten counts. The chain has TRBV12-3 or TRBV12-4 and TRBJ2-7; no definite D call. The CDR3 sequence is 13 residues long. Between the trimmed V and J ends, which lost 3 bases and 3 bases, there was a span of 9 bases. CDR3 loop: CASSFGTLYEQYF. CDR3 DNA: TGTGCCAGCAGTTTTGGCACCCTCTACGAGCAGTACTTC.

This clonotype has a handful of counts. This chain's CDR3 is CASSFGVGNTEAFF. In nucleotides, the CDR3 is TGTGCCAGCAGCTTCGGGGTTGGGAACACTGAAGCTTTCTTT. J is TRBJ1-1 and V is TRBV7-9, with D uncertain. There are 14 residues in the CDR3. V was shortened by 3 bases and J by 1 base, with 9 bases between the two germline ends. Germline V CDR1 and CDR2: SEHNR, FQNEAQ (reference sequence).

This rearrangement joins TRBV7-9 to TRBJ2-7; D unresolved. Trimming pared 7 bases from V and 2 bases from J, leaving 18 bases between. Germline V CDR1 and CDR2: SEHNR, FQNEAQ (reference sequence). The CDR3 covers 15 residues. The CDR3 DNA reads as TGTGCCAGCACGAAGGTTCCGGAAGACGCCTACGAGCAGTACTTC. Translating it yields CASTKVPEDAYEQYF.

This clonotype has a handful of counts. The CDR3 DNA is TGTGCCAGCAGTTTAGCGTGGGACCTCCGAAGCTATGGCTACACCTTC. This translates into CASSLAWDLRSYGYTF. The chain recombines TRBV12-3 or TRBV12-4 with TRBJ1-2; D is perhaps TRBD1 (5 bases). V was cut by 0 bases and J by 4 bases, with 15 bases left in between. The CDR3 spans 16 residues.

This clonotype showed up many times. The J gene is TRBJ2-7, the V gene TRBV7-3, with 8 bases fitting TRBD1. The CDR3 extends over 13 amino acids. Germline V gene lookup returns CDR1 SGHTA and CDR2 FQGTGA. V lost 6 bases, J lost 5 bases, and 6 bases stayed unmatched. The CDR3 DNA reads TGTGCCAGCAGTCAAGGACAGGGAGACGAGCAGTACTTC. Its protein is CASSQGQGDEQYF.

The chain has TRBV4-2 and TRBJ2-7; TRBD2 agrees at 7 bases. The CDR3 is made up of 13 amino acids. Germline lookup yields CDR1 LGHNA and CDR2 YNFKEQ. J gave up 4 bases and V 2 bases, and 2 bases lay outside the gene matches. The CDR3 DNA follows: TGTGCCAGCAGCCAATGGACTAGTTACGAGCAGTACTTC. Its translation is CASSQWTSYEQYF.

This clonotype was detected only a few times. The chain links TRBV24-1 to TRBJ2-5; TRBD2 matches 8 bases. The V gene end was trimmed by 2 bases and the J gene end by 4 bases; junction bases not matched to a gene: 8. This CDR3 is built from 16 residues. The germline V gene has CDR1 KGHDR and CDR2 SFDVKD. CDR3 nucleotides: TGTGCCACCAGTGATTCCGGGGGTAGCGGGGTAGAGACCCAGTACTTC. Its translation: CATSDSGGSGVETQYF.

The table lists this clonotype with a count of one. The rearrangement links TRBV9 to TRBJ2-1; D ambiguous. V dropped 3 bases and J dropped 8 bases, with 12 bases sitting between them. This CDR3 spans 13 amino acids. Germline V gene lookup returns CDR1 SGDLS and CDR2 YYNGEE. DNA for the CDR3: TGTGCCAGCAGCGAGGCCCTCTTGGATGAGCAGTTCTTC. Translation gives CASSEALLDEQFF. The full variable domain, its missing parts supplied by reference TRBV9 and TRBJ2-1, is DSGVTQTPKHLITATGQRVTLRCSPRSGDLSVYWYQQSLDQGLQFLIQYYNGEERAKGNILERFSAQQFPDLHSELNLSSLELGDSALYFCASSEALLDEQFFGPGTRLTVL.

Points on this clonotype: One end of the junction does not line up with germline, which may come from a read error. CDR3 protein: CASSEDSFRPQHF. The CDR3 DNA sequence: TGCGCCAGCAGCGAAGACAGCTTTCGGCCCCAGCATTTT. This chain connects TRBV4-1 to TRBJ1-5, with a possible D match to TRBD1 (5 bases). The CDR3 length is 13 residues. The germline gives CDR1 MGHRA, CDR2 YSYEKL.

This clonotype has just a few counts. J is TRBJ1-4 and V is TRBV7-9; D not resolved. The CDR3 loop spans 12 amino acids. The V and J ends lost 10 bases and 3 bases respectively, with 9 bases between them. The V gene's germline CDR1 is SEHNR and CDR2 FQNEAQ (reference sequence). DNA for the CDR3: TGTGCCACCGCGTCGGCTAATGAAAAACTGTTTTTT. Its protein is CATASANEKLFF.

This sequence joins TRBV27 and TRBJ1-5, with 8 positions matching TRBD1. Germline values: CDR1 MNHEY, CDR2 SMNVEV (reference sequence). The CDR3 runs 16 residues. J lost 7 bases, V lost 0 bases, and 8 bases had no gene match. The CDR3 region is CASSLSQGTGGQPQHF. In DNA form, the CDR3 reads TGTGCCAGCAGTTTATCTCAGGGGACAGGAGGGCAGCCCCAGCATTTT.

This clonotype was observed a handful of times. The chain couples TRBV7-9 to TRBJ2-2; TRBD1 aligns across 7 bases. V lost 8 bases to trimming and J lost 4 bases; unmatched junction nucleotides: 7. The CDR3 is 14 amino acids. Germline CDR1 is SEHNR and CDR2 is FQNEAQ (reference sequence). CDR3 sequence reads: CASGQGDVTGELFF. The CDR3, as DNA: TGTGCCAGCGGGCAGGGGGATGTCACCGGGGAGCTGTTTTTT.

This clonotype was recorded at least ten times. This rearrangement joins TRBV28 to TRBJ2-7; D ambiguous. Germline V gene sequence: CDR1 MDHEN, CDR2 SYDVKM. Trimming stripped 6 bases from V and 3 bases from J, with 6 bases between. The CDR3 totals 11 residues. CDR3 in amino acids: CASSLNYEQYF. The CDR3 DNA is TGTGCCAGCAGCTTAAACTACGAGCAGTACTTC.

This clonotype showed up just a few times. The chain joins TRBV5-1 to TRBJ2-3; the match to TRBD1 covers 7 bases. CDR1 is SGHRS, CDR2 YFSETQ, per germline. The CDR3 length is 15 residues. V shed 3 bases and J 6 bases; nucleotides not matched to a gene: 10. DNA of the CDR3: TGCGCCAGCAGCTCCCGGGACAGCACTCCCGATACGCAGTATTTT. Translating gives CASSSRDSTPDTQYF.

The chain couples TRBV12-3 or TRBV12-4 to TRBJ2-3; D might be TRBD1 (5 bases). V was pared by 7 bases and J by 4 bases, with 9 bases between. The CDR3 spans 12 residues. The CDR3, as DNA: TGTGCCAGCACCAAGGGGCCAGATACGCAGTATTTT. It is translated as CASTKGPDTQYF.

This chain connects TRBV20-1 to TRBJ2-1; D is possibly TRBD1 or TRBD2 (6 bases each). V lost 3 bases and J 6 bases, leaving 12 bases between the germline ends. The CDR3 has 13 residues. Looked up from germline, CDR1 is DFQATT and CDR2 is SNEGSKA (reference sequence). The CDR3, as DNA: TGCAGTGCTAGTCGGGGGCCCTTCAATGAGCAGTTCTTC. The encoded protein is CSASRGPFNEQFF.

This chain links TRBV7-9 with TRBJ1-2; D might be TRBD1 (5 bases). The CDR3 extends over 14 amino acids. V shed 4 bases and J shed 5 bases, with 14 bases lying between them. Germline CDR1 SEHNR, CDR2 FQNEAQ (reference sequence). CDR3 sequence (DNA): TGTGCCAGCAGCTCTGACAGTTCTTGGTATGGCTACACCTTC. Translated: CASSSDSSWYGYTF.

This clonotype was seen a few times. V and J are TRBV7-6 and TRBJ1-1; D is undetermined. CDR3 length: 14 amino acids. Trimming shortened V by 0 bases and J by 1 base, and 6 bases separated the two germline ends. In germline, CDR1 is SGHVS, CDR2 FNYEAQ. The CDR3 nucleotides read TGTGCCAGCAGCTTAGCTGAGAGGAACACTGAAGCTTTCTTT. Protein product: CASSLAERNTEAFF.

The chain combines TRBV12-3 or TRBV12-4 with TRBJ1-1; 7 bases line up with TRBD1. This CDR3 is built from 15 residues. The V segment lost 5 bases and the J segment 1 base; nucleotides outside the gene matches: 7. The CDR3 nucleotides are TGTGCCAGCAGTACCCGACAGGGTGAGAACACTGAAGCTTTCTTT. Residues: CASSTRQGENTEAFF.

The CDR3 region is CASSLVPANTGELFF. As DNA, the CDR3 is TGTGCCAGCAGCTTAGTGCCAGCGAACACCGGGGAGCTGTTTTTT. The chain uses TRBV7-9 and TRBJ2-2; no definite D call. Germline CDR1 and CDR2: SEHNR and FQNEAQ (reference sequence). This CDR3 comprises 15 residues. V was cut by 1 base and J by 0 bases, with 6 bases left in between.